The next 16 T cell receptor beta chains were all read from a single sample in a study of PD-1 blockade in classical Hodgkin lymphoma. All trial patients relapsed after autologous stem cell transplantation. The repertoire was sequenced with immunoSEQ multiplex PCR; TCRdb's copy has only in-frame clones and lacks some. This sample has 25,000 to 30,000 clones; 86% occur once, and the top ten carry 2% to 3%. Sequencing used peripheral blood mononuclear cells (PBMCs), obtained at baseline. Receptors were obtained from a human donor with classical Hodgkin lymphoma.

The chain combines TRBV7-2 with TRBJ2-1; perhaps D is TRBD1 or TRBD2 (5 bases each). Germline V lookup: CDR1 SGHTA, CDR2 FQGNSA. Trimming removed 1 base at V and 3 bases at J, with 13 bases between. This CDR3 is 16 amino acids long. Here the CDR3 reads CASSLVEGLIYNEQFF. Written as DNA, the CDR3 is TGTGCCAGCAGCTTAGTCGAGGGGCTGATCTACAATGAGCAGTTCTTC.

This clone was recorded a few times. The rearrangement joins TRBV7-8 to TRBJ1-2; D is ambiguous. Germline V gene sequence: CDR1 SGHVS, CDR2 FQNEAQ. V was trimmed by 1 base and J by 6 bases, leaving 9 bases between them. This CDR3 has 13 amino acids. The CDR3 nucleotides read TGTGCCAGCAGCTTAGGGGCGGAGAATGGCTACACCTTC. This gives the protein CASSLGAENGYTF.

The CDR3 nucleotides are TGTGCCAGCAGTATCCGGGACAGGGGATTCGGTGAGCAGTTCTTC. This codes for CASSIRDRGFGEQFF. The chain couples TRBV6-1 to TRBJ2-1; TRBD1 matches 10 bases. The CDR3 runs to 15 residues. Germline V CDR1 and CDR2: MNHNS, SASEGT. The V and J ends lost 5 bases and 9 bases, in that order; junction bases with no gene match: 10.

The V call is TRBV18, the J call TRBJ2-1; D is possibly TRBD1 (5 bases). V was cut by 5 bases and J by 8 bases, with 16 bases left in between. CDR3 length equals 14 residues. Germline loops: CDR1 KGHSH, CDR2 LQKENI. DNA of the CDR3: TGTGCCAGCTCAAGCCCGTCCAGGGCCCATGAGCAGTTCTTC. Its protein product is CASSSPSRAHEQFF.

This chain links TRBV7-8 with TRBJ2-7; maybe TRBD1 (6 bases). Trimming took off 2 bases at V and 0 bases at J, with 11 bases between the two ends. This CDR3 contains 15 residues. Per the germline V gene, CDR1 is SGHVS and CDR2 is FQNEAQ. The CDR3: CASSLLQGTSYEQYF. The CDR3 DNA sequence: TGTGCCAGCAGCTTACTGCAGGGGACCTCCTACGAGCAGTACTTC.

V is TRBV27 and J is TRBJ2-3; 7 bases are shared with TRBD1. CDR3 length: 11 amino acids. Germline V lookup: CDR1 MNHEY, CDR2 SMNVEV (reference sequence). V gave up 4 bases and J gave up 14 bases; unmatched junction bases: 6. This chain's CDR3 is CASSSGTDRYF. The DNA of the CDR3 is TGTGCCAGCAGTTCCGGGACAGATCGGTATTTT.

The chain uses TRBV7-3 and TRBJ2-3, with a weak D call TRBD2 (5 bases). V was trimmed by 1 base and J by 2 bases, leaving 10 bases between them. The CDR3 is 15 residues long. The V gene's germline CDR1 is SGHTA and CDR2 FQGTGA. CDR3 nucleotides: TGTGCCAGCAGCTTAATGGGGAGTACCACAGATACGCAGTATTTT. Protein: CASSLMGSTTDTQYF.

The sample holds a few counts of this clone. The chain couples TRBV7-8 to TRBJ1-1; D is unclear. V lost 2 bases and J lost 5, with 15 bases in between. There are 15 residues in the CDR3. Germline CDR1 reads SGHVS; CDR2 reads FQNEAQ. The CDR3 coding sequence is TGTGCCAGCAGCTTAATTTCTGCCCCTCCGACTGAAGCTTTCTTT. The encoded protein is CASSLISAPPTEAFF.

The chain carries TRBV6-6 and TRBJ1-1; D unresolved. This CDR3 spans 13 amino acids. Trimming removed 6 bases from V and 4 bases from J, with 12 bases in between. The germline CDR1 and CDR2 sequences are MNHNY and SVGAGI (reference sequence). The CDR3 sequence: CASRPAGGTEAFF. The CDR3 DNA reads as TGTGCCAGCAGACCAGCAGGAGGCACTGAAGCTTTCTTT.

V and J are TRBV6-1 and TRBJ2-5; TRBD2 is a possible D gene (5 bases). The CDR3 is made up of 14 amino acids. V was pared by 4 bases and J by 5 bases, with 14 bases between. Germline V gives CDR1 MNHNS, CDR2 SASEGT. CDR3 coding DNA: TGTGCCAGCAGTGTATCGATGAGGGTCGAGACCCAGTACTTC. Residues: CASSVSMRVETQYF.

The chain links TRBV5-1 to TRBJ1-6; 7 bases match TRBD1. The germline gives CDR1 SGHRS, CDR2 YFSETQ. The CDR3 runs 14 residues. V shed 5 bases, J shed 7 bases, and the junction held 6 bases outside the gene matches. The CDR3 reads CASRSGQSNSPLHF. Here the CDR3 DNA reads TGCGCCAGCAGATCGGGACAGTCAAATTCACCCCTCCACTTT.

This chain uses TRBV5-1 with TRBJ1-3; 8 bases match TRBD1. V shed 5 bases, J shed 0 bases, and the junction held 4 bases outside the gene matches. Germline CDR1 SGHRS, CDR2 YFSETQ. This CDR3 has 15 residues. This CDR3 is CASSGQGNSGNTIYF. The CDR3 nucleotides read TGCGCCAGCAGTGGACAGGGAAACTCTGGAAACACCATATATTTT.

The count of this clone is one. The chain carries TRBV7-8 and TRBJ2-7; 10 positions agree with TRBD1. Germline V lookup: CDR1 SGHVS, CDR2 FQNEAQ. J lost 6 bases, V lost 3 bases, and 5 bases had no gene match. This CDR3 is built from 14 residues. CDR3 DNA sequence: TGTGCCAGCAGCTTGGGACAGGGGAACAGCGAGCAGTACTTC. Residues: CASSLGQGNSEQYF.

The chain is built from TRBV29-1 and TRBJ2-1; 8 bases fit TRBD2. This CDR3 is built from 13 residues. J lost 10 bases, V lost 4 bases, and 9 bases had no gene match. The V gene's germline CDR1 is SQVTM and CDR2 ANQGSEA. This chain's CDR3 is CSVVSGGPREQFF. CDR3 nucleotides: TGCAGCGTTGTGTCGGGGGGGCCGAGGGAGCAGTTCTTC.

The V call is TRBV7-3, the J call TRBJ2-7; no firm D call. Trimming removed 2 bases at V and 0 bases at J, with 5 bases between. CDR1 and CDR2 (germline): SGHTA, FQGTGA. The length of the CDR3 is 13 residues. This CDR3 reads CASSLGVSYEQYF. The CDR3 nucleotides read TGTGCCAGCAGCTTAGGGGTCTCCTACGAGCAGTACTTC.

The rearrangement joins TRBV7-2 to TRBJ2-2; D is unclear. This CDR3 has 13 amino acids. V lost 1 base and J lost 4, with 4 bases in between. CDR1 and CDR2 (germline): SGHTA, FQGNSA. The CDR3 loop reads CASSLVSTGELFF. The DNA of the CDR3 is TGTGCCAGCAGCTTAGTCTCCACCGGGGAGCTGTTTTTT.